The 25 T cell receptor beta chains below all came from one sample that was sequenced in a study of tumor-infiltrating lymphocytes in primary liver carcinoma. Researchers generated TCR beta cDNA from 500 to 600 ng of total RNA, relying on a constant-region primer. For TCR beta, libraries were produced by three nested multiplex PCR rounds using slightly modified ARM-PCR. With TRBV1-TRBV30 forward primers and a C-beta reverse primer, the first two PCR rounds were run for approximately 10 cycles each. A single record per CDR3 protein comes from TCRdb applying MiXCR to the multiplex PCR reads. The sample shows under 130,000 distinct CDR3 sequences, roughly 80% of them seen only once. Taking about 20-31 mg of unsorted bulk tissue, the authors co-extracted RNA and DNA. The sequenced material came from liver tumor tissue from sampling region 3. The subset: tumor region T3, left-lateral pole. The receptors stem from a man aged 35-49 years with primary liver carcinoma and hepatitis B virus infection.

This clonotype appeared a few times. The chain has TRBV7-3 and TRBJ2-3; D possibly corresponds to TRBD2 (5 bases). This CDR3 has 14 residues. V was cut by 5 bases and J by 4 bases, with 13 bases left in between. In germline, CDR1 is SGHTA, CDR2 FQGTGA. The CDR3 nucleotides are TGTGCCAGCAGCCCCTCCGAGGGCCCAGATACGCAGTATTTT. This sequence encodes CASSPSEGPDTQYF.

The table lists this clonotype with a few counts. A junction boundary mismatches the germline segment, possibly from a read error. The chain has TRBV6-2 or TRBV6-3 and TRBJ1-2; D unresolved. This CDR3 has 16 amino acids. Germline lookup yields CDR1 MNHEY and CDR2 SVGEGT. DNA of the CDR3: TGTGCCAGTGGTCCGAGCGGAACTTTCACATTCTATGACTACACCTTC. This translates into CASGPSGTFTFYDYTF.

In this sample, this clonotype turned up many times. This sequence joins TRBV20-1 and TRBJ2-2, with 7 nucleotides matching TRBD2. This CDR3 has 15 residues. V lost 3 bases and J lost 1; bases outside the gene matches: 5. Germline V gives CDR1 DFQATT, CDR2 SNEGSKA (reference sequence). CDR3 DNA: TGCAGTGCTAGTCGGGCTAGCGGGAACACCGGGGAGCTGTTTTTT. Amino acids: CSASRASGNTGELFF.

The DNA for the CDR3 is TGCAGCGTTGAGTACGACAGTGGGCGGCAAGAGACCCAGTACTTC. The encoded protein is CSVEYDSGRQETQYF. The rearrangement links TRBV29-1 to TRBJ2-5; a weak D match, TRBD1 (5 bases). The germline V gene encodes CDR1 SQVTM and CDR2 ANQGSEA. V lost 3 bases and J 2 bases, leaving 16 bases between the germline ends. CDR3 length: 15 residues.

About this clonotype: The conserved phenylalanine or tryptophan normally closing the CDR3 is absent here, so this likely arose from a read error. The V and J genes are TRBV11-1 and TRBJ2-4, with TRBD2 matching 9 bases. The germline CDR1 and CDR2 sequences are SGHAT and FQDESV (reference sequence). This CDR3 has 17 amino acids. The CDR3 nucleotides read TGTAGCAGCAGCTTTCCCCGGTCTAGCGGGACCAAAAACATTCAGTACATC. Residues: CSSSFPRSSGTKNIQYI.

In this sample, this clonotype turned up many times. The chain uses TRBV4-3 and TRBJ2-1; unclear D gene. Trimming took 1 base from V and 2 from J, leaving 15 bases between them. Germline-derived CDR1 and CDR2 are LGHNA and YSLEER. The CDR3 has 17 residues. CDR3 sequence (DNA): TGCGCCAGCAGCCAAGGGCTCGGTGACCTTACCTACAATGAGCAGTTCTTC. Translating gives CASSQGLGDLTYNEQFF.

Comment on this clonotype: A junction boundary mismatches the germline segment, possibly from a read error. The chain has TRBV12-3 or TRBV12-4 and TRBJ2-5, with 7 positions matching TRBD1. CDR3 length: 15 amino acids. This CDR3 reads CASSRDSTFQEIQYF. The CDR3 nucleotides are TGCGCCAGCAGTCGGGACAGTACCTTCCAAGAGATCCAGTACTTC.

On this clonotype itself: Since the CDR3 does not end with the conserved phenylalanine or tryptophan, this likely comes from a read error. V and J are TRBV6-2 or TRBV6-3 and TRBJ2-3; the match to TRBD2 covers 9 bases. CDR1 is MNHEY and CDR2 is SVGEGT in the germline V gene. Losses at the gene ends were 10 bases for V and 1 base for J; bases not matched to a gene: 24. CDR3 length: 20 amino acids. This CDR3 is CANLLGPSGNVPPGTDTQYL. The CDR3 nucleotides read TGTGCCAACCTACTAGGCCCTAGCGGGAACGTCCCCCCTGGCACAGATACGCAGTATCTT.

Regarding this clonotype: An end of the junction does not agree with germline; a read error may underlie this. The chain has TRBV29-1 and TRBJ2-7; TRBD1 is a possible D gene (5 bases). Germline V gene data show CDR1 as SQVTM and CDR2 as ANQGSEA. The CDR3 loop spans 13 amino acids. The CDR3 nucleotides are TGCAGTGTTGAACAGGACAATTCCTACAAGCAGTATTTC. Its translation: CSVEQDNSYKQYF.

Comments on this clonotype: The CDR3 ends on some other residue instead of the conserved phenylalanine or tryptophan, so this is likely a read error. Because the CDR3's place on the DNA is in doubt, the DNA is left out and the CDR3 is given as listed by TCRdb. J is TRBJ2-1 and V is TRBV11-2; TRBD1, the table's D call, lacks a check against the DNA. The CDR3 has 12 residues if both end residues are counted. CDR1 SGHAT and CDR2 FQNNGV come from the germline V gene. This CDR3 reads CASRYATGEKFL.

Within the sample, this clonotype is medium-sized (0.01 to 0.1%). The chain recombines TRBV29-1 with TRBJ2-5; 10 bases line up with TRBD1. The germline gives CDR1 SQVTM, CDR2 ANQGSEA. The CDR3 has 15 amino acids. V trimming: 3 bases; J trimming: 2 bases; junction bases outside the gene matches: 6. CDR3 loop: CSVEPDRGRQETQYF. CDR3 DNA sequence: TGCAGCGTTGAGCCCGACAGGGGGCGGCAAGAGACCCAGTACTTC.

As regards this clonotype: A much larger clone lies one base from this, so it may be a read error. The chain is built from TRBV9 and TRBJ2-5, with a weak D call TRBD1 (6 bases). There are 14 residues in the CDR3. The V gene lost 4 bases and the J gene lost 5 bases, with 15 bases spanning the gap. Germline CDR1 reads SGDLS; CDR2 reads YYNGEE. The CDR3 DNA reads TGTGCCAGCAGCATACTGGGGGCCAGTGAGACCCAGTACTTC. Amino acid sequence: CASSILGASETQYF.

As to this clonotype: A much larger clone differs by one base, so this may be a read error. J is TRBJ1-5 and V is TRBV28; tentative D call: TRBD1 (6 bases). The CDR3 is 15 residues long. V was shortened by 7 bases and J by 1 base, with 14 bases between the two germline ends. The germline V gene encodes CDR1 MDHEN and CDR2 SYDVKM. The CDR3 loop is CASIFEGESNQPQHF. The CDR3 coding sequence is TGTGCCAGCATTTTCGAGGGGGAGAGCAATCAGCCCCAGCATTTT.

This clonotype was picked up many times. V gene TRBV28 combines with J gene TRBJ1-1; D is uncertain. Germline assignment: CDR1 MDHEN and CDR2 SYDVKM. Trimming cost V 3 bases and J 0 bases, with 8 bases left between them. The CDR3 totals 14 residues. The CDR3 is CASSFARLNTEAFF. The CDR3, as DNA: TGTGCCAGCAGTTTTGCCAGGTTGAACACTGAAGCTTTCTTT.

This clonotype is categorized as medium-sized. The chain links TRBV4-3 to TRBJ2-6; D might be TRBD1 (5 bases). The germline gives CDR1 LGHNA, CDR2 YSLEER. The CDR3 sequence is 17 residues long. The V and J ends lost 0 bases and 4 bases respectively, with 13 bases between them. The CDR3 DNA reads as TGCGCCAGCAGCCAAGATGGGTCAGGGCGCGGGGCCAACGTCCTGACTTTC. It yields the protein CASSQDGSGRGANVLTF.

Concerning this clonotype itself: Being one base from a much bigger clone, this may be a read error. The CDR3 here is CASILNPGGSTEAFF. The DNA for the CDR3 is TGTGCCAGCATCTTAAACCCAGGGGGCTCCACTGAAGCTTTCTTT. The chain links TRBV7-3 to TRBJ1-1, with 8 positions matching TRBD1. There are 15 residues in the CDR3. From germline, CDR1 is SGHTA and CDR2 FQGTGA.

The chain has TRBV24-1 and TRBJ2-7, with 8 bases fitting TRBD2. This CDR3 is 15 amino acids long. J lost 3 bases, V lost 5 bases, and 8 bases had no gene match. In germline, CDR1 is KGHDR, CDR2 SFDVKD. The CDR3, as DNA: TGTGCCACCAGTGGCTCTACTAGCGGAAGCTACGAGCAGTACTTC. The encoded protein is CATSGSTSGSYEQYF.

Of note for this clonotype: This CDR3 fails to terminate in the conserved phenylalanine or tryptophan, so it likely reflects a read error. The rearrangement links TRBV29-1 to TRBJ1-5; D possibly corresponds to TRBD1 (6 bases). Germline V gene lookup returns CDR1 SQVTM and CDR2 ANQGSEA. The germline V and J ends were trimmed by 7 bases and 4 bases, with 14 bases remaining between them. The CDR3 covers 13 residues. The CDR3, as DNA: TGCAGCGCCGGAGGGGGACCAAATCAGCCCCAGCATCTT. Its translation is CSAGGGPNQPQHL.

About this clonotype itself: Relative to the germline gene, one junction end is altered; a read error may explain this. V gene TRBV11-1 combines with J gene TRBJ1-2; 9 bases match TRBD1. Germline-derived CDR1 and CDR2 are SGHAT and FQDESV (reference sequence). The CDR3 runs 15 residues. The CDR3 sequence: CASSQGQGLSYGYTF. For the CDR3, the DNA is TGTGCTAGCAGCCAGGGACAGGGTCTGAGCTATGGCTACACCTTC.

V is TRBV6-2 or TRBV6-3 and J is TRBJ2-1; no clear D. V was cut by 6 bases and J by 12 bases, with 21 bases left in between. This CDR3 is built from 14 residues. CDR1 is MNHEY and CDR2 is SVGEGT in the germline V gene. The CDR3 is CASRSDPISHVQFF. The CDR3 DNA is TGTGCCAGCAGATCCGACCCGATTAGCCATGTGCAGTTCTTC.

With respect to this clonotype: A junction end diverges from the germline sequence, so it may reflect a read error. This chain uses TRBV11-2 with TRBJ2-2, with a weak D call TRBD2 (5 bases). Germline V lookup: CDR1 SGHAT, CDR2 FQNNGV. The CDR3 is 17 residues long. CDR3: CASNLDHRGRNTGELFF. The CDR3 coding sequence is TGTGCCAGCAACTTAGATCATCGGGGTAGGAATACCGGGGAGCTGTTTTTT.

Note on this clonotype: This likely comes from a read error, as the CDR3 has no conserved phenylalanine or tryptophan at its end. The chain couples TRBV29-1 to TRBJ2-1, with D tentatively TRBD2 (5 bases). The CDR3 is 14 amino acids. Germline assignment: CDR1 SQVTM and CDR2 ANQGSEA. V was cut by 4 bases and J by 9 bases, with 19 bases left in between. The CDR3: CSVAEASSVIEQFI. The CDR3 DNA follows: TGCAGCGTTGCGGAGGCCTCGAGCGTCATTGAGCAGTTCATC.

In this sample, this clonotype turned up many times. The genes are TRBV6-5 and TRBJ2-7, with 10 nucleotides matching TRBD1. There are 16 residues in the CDR3. Trimming removed 4 bases from V and 4 bases from J; junction bases left unmatched: 10. Germline V gene lookup returns CDR1 MNHEY and CDR2 SVGAGI. The CDR3 protein is CASSSPPGQGSYEQYF. The CDR3 nucleotides are TGTGCCAGCAGTTCCCCACCGGGACAGGGGTCTTACGAGCAGTACTTC.

This clonotype has just one count. The DNA is omitted, as the CDR3 cannot be located on it reliably, and the CDR3 follows TCRdb's listing. The chain has TRBV29-1 and TRBJ2-3; TRBD1, the table's D call, was not compared with the DNA. The CDR3 extends over 14 residues, inclusive of both ends. The germline CDR1 and CDR2 sequences are SQVTM and ANQGSEA. The CDR3: CSVGQGTSTDTQCF.

A word on this clonotype: One end of the junction is discordant with germline, which a read error may explain. CDR3 nucleotides: TGTGCCAGCAGAGTAGTGGGACTTCGCGGTGATATGCAGTATTTT. It yields the protein CASRVVGLRGDMQYF. The chain uses TRBV5-4 and TRBJ2-3; the D gene is possibly TRBD2 (6 bases). This CDR3 spans 15 amino acids. Germline-derived CDR1 and CDR2 are SGHNT and YYREEE (reference sequence).